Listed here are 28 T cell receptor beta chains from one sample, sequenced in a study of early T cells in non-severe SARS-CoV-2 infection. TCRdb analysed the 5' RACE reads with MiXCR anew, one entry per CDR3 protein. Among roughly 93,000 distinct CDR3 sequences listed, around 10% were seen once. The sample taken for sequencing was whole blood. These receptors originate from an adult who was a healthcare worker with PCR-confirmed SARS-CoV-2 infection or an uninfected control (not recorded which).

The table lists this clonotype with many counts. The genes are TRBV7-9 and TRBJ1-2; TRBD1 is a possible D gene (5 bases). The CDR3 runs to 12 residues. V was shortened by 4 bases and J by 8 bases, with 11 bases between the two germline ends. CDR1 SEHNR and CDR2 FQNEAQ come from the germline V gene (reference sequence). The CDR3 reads CASSSPGYGYTF. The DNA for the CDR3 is TGTGCCAGCAGCTCTCCAGGGTACGGCTACACCTTC.

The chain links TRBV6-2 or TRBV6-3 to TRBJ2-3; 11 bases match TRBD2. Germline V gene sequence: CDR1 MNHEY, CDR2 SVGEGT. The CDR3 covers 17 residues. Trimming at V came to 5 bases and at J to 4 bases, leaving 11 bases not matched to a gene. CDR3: CASSTRPTSGSADTQYF. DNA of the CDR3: TGTGCCAGCAGTACCCGCCCAACTAGCGGGAGTGCAGATACGCAGTATTTT.

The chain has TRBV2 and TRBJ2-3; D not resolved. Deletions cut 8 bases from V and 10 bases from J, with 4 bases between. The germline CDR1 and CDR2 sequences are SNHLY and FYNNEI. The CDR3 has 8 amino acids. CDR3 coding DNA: TGTGCCAGCGATGCGCAGTATTTT. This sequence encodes CASDAQYF.

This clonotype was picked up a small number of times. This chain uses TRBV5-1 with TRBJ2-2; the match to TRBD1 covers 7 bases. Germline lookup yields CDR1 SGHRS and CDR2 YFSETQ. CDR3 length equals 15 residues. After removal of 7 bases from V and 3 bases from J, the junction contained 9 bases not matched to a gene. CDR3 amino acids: CASLDRDVHTGELFF. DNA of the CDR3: TGCGCCAGCCTAGACAGGGACGTACACACCGGGGAGCTGTTTTTT.

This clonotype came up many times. CDR3 protein: CASSFVGALNTEAFF. The CDR3 DNA sequence: TGTGCCAGCAGCTTCGTGGGGGCGTTAAACACTGAAGCTTTCTTT. This chain links TRBV7-9 with TRBJ1-1; TRBD1 is a possible D gene (6 bases). This CDR3 comprises 15 residues. The germline V gene encodes CDR1 SEHNR and CDR2 FQNEAQ (reference sequence). With 3 bases removed from V and 2 bases from J, the gap between germline ends came to 13 bases.

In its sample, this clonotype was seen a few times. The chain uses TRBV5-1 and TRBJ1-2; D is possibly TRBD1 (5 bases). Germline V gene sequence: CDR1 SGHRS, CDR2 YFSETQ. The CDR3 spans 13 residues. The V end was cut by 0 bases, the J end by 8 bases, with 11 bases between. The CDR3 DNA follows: TGCGCCAGCAGCTTGGGTACAGGCTGGGGCTACACCTTC. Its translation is CASSLGTGWGYTF.

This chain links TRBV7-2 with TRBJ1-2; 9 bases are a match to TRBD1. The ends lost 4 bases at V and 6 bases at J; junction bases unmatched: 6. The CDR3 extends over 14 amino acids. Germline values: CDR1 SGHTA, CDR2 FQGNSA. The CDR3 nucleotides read TGTGCCAGCAGCTCCCGGACAGGGGTAGATGGCTACACCTTC. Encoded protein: CASSSRTGVDGYTF.

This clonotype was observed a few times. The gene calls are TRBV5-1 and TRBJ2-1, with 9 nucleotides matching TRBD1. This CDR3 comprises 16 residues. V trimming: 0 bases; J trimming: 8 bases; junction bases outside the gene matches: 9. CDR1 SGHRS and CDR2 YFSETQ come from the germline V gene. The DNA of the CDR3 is TGCGCCAGCAGCTTGGCCGCACAGGGGGCTTACGATGAGCAGTTCTTC. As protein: CASSLAAQGAYDEQFF.

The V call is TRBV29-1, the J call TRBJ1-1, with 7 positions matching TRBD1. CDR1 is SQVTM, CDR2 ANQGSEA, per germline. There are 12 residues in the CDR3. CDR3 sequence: CSAGGLVTEAFF. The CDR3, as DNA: TGCAGTGCAGGGGGTCTTGTCACTGAAGCTTTCTTT.

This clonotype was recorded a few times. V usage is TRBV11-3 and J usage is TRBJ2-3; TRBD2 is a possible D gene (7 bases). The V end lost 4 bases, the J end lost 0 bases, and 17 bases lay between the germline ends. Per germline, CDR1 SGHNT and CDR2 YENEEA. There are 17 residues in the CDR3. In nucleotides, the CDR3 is TGTGCCAGCAGCTACCTCCAACCGGGGGGCAGCACAGATACGCAGTATTTT. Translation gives CASSYLQPGGSTDTQYF.

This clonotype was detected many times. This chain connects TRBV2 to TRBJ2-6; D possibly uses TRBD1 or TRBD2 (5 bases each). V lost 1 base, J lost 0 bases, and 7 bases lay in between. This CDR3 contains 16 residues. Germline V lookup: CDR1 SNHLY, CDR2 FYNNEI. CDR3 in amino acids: CASSEGDHSGANVLTF. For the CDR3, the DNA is TGTGCCAGCAGTGAAGGGGACCACTCTGGGGCCAACGTCCTGACTTTC.

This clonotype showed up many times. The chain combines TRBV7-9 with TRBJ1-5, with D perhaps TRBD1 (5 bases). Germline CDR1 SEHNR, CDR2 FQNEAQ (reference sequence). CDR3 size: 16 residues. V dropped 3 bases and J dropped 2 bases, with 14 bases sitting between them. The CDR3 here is CASSLAAGSGNQPQHF. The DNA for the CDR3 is TGTGCCAGCAGCTTGGCCGCAGGGTCGGGCAATCAGCCCCAGCATTTT.

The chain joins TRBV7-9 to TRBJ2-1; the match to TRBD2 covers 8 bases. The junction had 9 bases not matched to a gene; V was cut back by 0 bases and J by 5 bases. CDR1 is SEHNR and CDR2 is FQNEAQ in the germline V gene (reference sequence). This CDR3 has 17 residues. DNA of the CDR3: TGTGCCAGCAGCTTAGCGCGAGGTAGCGGGACCCACAATGAGCAGTTCTTC. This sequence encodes CASSLARGSGTHNEQFF.

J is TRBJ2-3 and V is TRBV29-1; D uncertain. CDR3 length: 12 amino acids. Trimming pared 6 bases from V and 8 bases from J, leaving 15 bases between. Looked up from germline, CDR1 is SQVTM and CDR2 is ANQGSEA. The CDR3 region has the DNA TGCAGCGTGGGCCATAACATCGGTACGCAGTATTTT. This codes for CSVGHNIGTQYF.

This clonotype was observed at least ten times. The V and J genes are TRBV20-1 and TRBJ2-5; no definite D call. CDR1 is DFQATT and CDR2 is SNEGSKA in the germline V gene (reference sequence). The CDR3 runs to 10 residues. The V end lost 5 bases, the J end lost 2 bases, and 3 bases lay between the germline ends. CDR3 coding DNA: TGCAGTGCTTCGCAAGAGACCCAGTACTTC. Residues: CSASQETQYF.

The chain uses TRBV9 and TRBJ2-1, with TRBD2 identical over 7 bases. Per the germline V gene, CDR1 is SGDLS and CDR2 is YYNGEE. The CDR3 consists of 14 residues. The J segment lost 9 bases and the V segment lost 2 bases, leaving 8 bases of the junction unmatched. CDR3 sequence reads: CASSVFSGSGEQFF. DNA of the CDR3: TGTGCCAGCAGCGTCTTTAGCGGGTCGGGTGAGCAGTTCTTC.

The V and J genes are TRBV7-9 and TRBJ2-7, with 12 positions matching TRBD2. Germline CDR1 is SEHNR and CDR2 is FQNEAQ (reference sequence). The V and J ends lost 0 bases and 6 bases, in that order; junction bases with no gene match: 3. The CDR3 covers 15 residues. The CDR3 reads CASSLAGLAGREQYF. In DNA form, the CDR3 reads TGTGCCAGCAGCTTAGCAGGACTAGCGGGACGCGAGCAGTACTTC. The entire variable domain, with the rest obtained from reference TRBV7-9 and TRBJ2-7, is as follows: DTGVSQNPRHKITKRGQNVTFRCDPISEHNRLYWYRQTLGQGPEFLTYFQNEAQLEKSRLLSDRFSAERPKGSFSTLEIQRTEQGDSAMYLCASSLAGLAGREQYFGPGTRLTVT.

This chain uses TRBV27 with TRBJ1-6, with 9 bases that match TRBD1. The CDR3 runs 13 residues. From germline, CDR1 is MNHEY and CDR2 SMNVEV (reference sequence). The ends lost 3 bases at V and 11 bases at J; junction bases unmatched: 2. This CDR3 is CASSLWDRAPLHF. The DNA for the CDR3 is TGTGCCAGCAGTTTGTGGGACAGGGCACCCCTCCACTTT.

This CDR3 reads CSARETSGWNTGELFF. The CDR3 DNA is TGCAGTGCTCGGGAGACTAGCGGGTGGAACACCGGGGAGCTGTTTTTT. The chain employs TRBV20-1 and TRBJ2-2, with 10 bases lining up with TRBD2. Germline trimming cut 5 bases from V and 1 base from J; bases unmatched to any gene: 7. The CDR3 covers 16 residues. Germline V gene sequence: CDR1 DFQATT, CDR2 SNEGSKA (reference sequence).

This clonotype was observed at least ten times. The CDR3 protein is CASSYPDGRQSNPMIYNEQFF. CDR3 DNA: TGTGCCAGCAGCTACCCGGATGGACGCCAGAGCAACCCCATGATTTACAATGAGCAGTTCTTC. This chain connects TRBV7-2 to TRBJ2-1; unclear D gene. The V end was cut by 4 bases, the J end by 4 bases, with 32 bases between. CDR3 length: 21 residues. The V gene's germline CDR1 is SGHTA and CDR2 FQGNSA.

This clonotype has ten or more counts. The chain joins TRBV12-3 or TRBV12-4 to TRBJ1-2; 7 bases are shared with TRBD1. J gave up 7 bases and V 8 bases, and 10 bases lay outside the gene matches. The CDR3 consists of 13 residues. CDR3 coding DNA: TGTGCCAGCCGGGGAGAGGGGGCGGCTGGCTACACCTTC. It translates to CASRGEGAAGYTF.

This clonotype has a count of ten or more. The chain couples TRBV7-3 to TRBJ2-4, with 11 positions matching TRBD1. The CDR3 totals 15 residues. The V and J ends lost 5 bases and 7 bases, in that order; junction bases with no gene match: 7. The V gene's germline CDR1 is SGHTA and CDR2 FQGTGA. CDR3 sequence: CASSPGQGAENIQYF. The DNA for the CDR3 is TGTGCCAGCAGCCCCGGACAGGGGGCGGAGAACATTCAGTACTTC.

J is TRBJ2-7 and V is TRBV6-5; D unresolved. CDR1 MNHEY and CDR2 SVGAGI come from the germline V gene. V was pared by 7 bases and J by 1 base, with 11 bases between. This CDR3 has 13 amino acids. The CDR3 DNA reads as TGTGCCAGCAACGGGCGTAGTTCCTACGAGCAGTACTTC. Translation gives CASNGRSSYEQYF.

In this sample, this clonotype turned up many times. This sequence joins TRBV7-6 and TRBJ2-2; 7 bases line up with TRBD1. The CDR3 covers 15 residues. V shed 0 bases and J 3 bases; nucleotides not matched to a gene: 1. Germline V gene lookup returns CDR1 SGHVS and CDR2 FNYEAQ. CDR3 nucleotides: TGTGCCAGCAGCTTAGCCACAGGGGACACCGGGGAGCTGTTTTTT. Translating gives CASSLATGDTGELFF.

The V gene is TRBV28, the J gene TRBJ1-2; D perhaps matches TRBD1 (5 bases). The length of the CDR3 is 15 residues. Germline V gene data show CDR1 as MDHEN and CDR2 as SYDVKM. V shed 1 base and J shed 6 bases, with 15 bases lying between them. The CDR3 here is CASSLLGGLMDGYTF. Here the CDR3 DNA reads TGTGCCAGCAGTTTATTGGGGGGACTTATGGATGGCTACACCTTC.

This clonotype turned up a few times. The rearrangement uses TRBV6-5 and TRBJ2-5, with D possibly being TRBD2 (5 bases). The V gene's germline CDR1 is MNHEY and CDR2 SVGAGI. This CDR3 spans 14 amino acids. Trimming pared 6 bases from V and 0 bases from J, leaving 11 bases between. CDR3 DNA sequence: TGTGCCAGCAGGGGAGAAAATAACCAAGAGACCCAGTACTTC. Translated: CASRGENNQETQYF.

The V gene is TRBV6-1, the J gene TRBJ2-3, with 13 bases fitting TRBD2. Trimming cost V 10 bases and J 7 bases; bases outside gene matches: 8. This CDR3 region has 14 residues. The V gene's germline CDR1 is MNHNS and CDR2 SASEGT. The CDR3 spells CATPFGTSGNTQYF. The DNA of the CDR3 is TGTGCCACCCCGTTCGGGACTAGCGGGAATACGCAGTATTTT.

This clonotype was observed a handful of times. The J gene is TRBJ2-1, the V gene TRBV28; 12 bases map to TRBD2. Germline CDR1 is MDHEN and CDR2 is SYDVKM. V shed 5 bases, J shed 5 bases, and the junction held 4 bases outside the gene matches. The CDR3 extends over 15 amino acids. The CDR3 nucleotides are TGTGCCAGCAGTACCCTAGCGGGAGGGCACAATGAGCAGTTCTTC. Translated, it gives CASSTLAGGHNEQFF. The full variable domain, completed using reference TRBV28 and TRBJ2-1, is DVKVTQSSRYLVKRTGEKVFLECVQDMDHENMFWYRQDPGLGLRLIYFSYDVKMKEKGDIPEGYSVSREKKERFSLILESASTNQTSMYLCASSTLAGGHNEQFFGPGTRLTVL.